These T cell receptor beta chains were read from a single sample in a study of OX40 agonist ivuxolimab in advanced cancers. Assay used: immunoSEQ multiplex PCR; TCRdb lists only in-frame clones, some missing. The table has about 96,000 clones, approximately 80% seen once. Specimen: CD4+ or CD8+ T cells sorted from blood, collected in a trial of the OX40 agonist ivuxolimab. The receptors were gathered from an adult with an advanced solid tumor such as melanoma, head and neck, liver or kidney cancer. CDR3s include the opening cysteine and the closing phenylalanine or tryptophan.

CASSQGLAGNNEQFF TRBV7-9
CASSLAVYSNEQFF TRBV7-2
CSVPGPGAFF TRBV29-1
CASSSMDRAGQGYTF TRBV5-1
CASSISLSPPQHF TRBV19
CASSATSGSVNEQFF TRBV7-9
CASSLFGDLWYGYTF TRBV27
CASTRTSGSYEQYF TRBV7-6
CASSVASHGSTDTQYF TRBV9
CASSGLAGAPEQYF TRBV27